Listed below are T cell receptor beta chains from one sample, sequenced in a study of T cells in localized non-small cell lung cancer. Here immunoSEQ multiplex PCR was the method, and the copy in TCRdb shows in-frame clones only, minus some. The sample lists roughly 15,000 clones; around 83% were seen once. The specimen comprised peripheral blood, sampled before any cancer treatment. The receptors were gathered from a female donor of 60 years or more with stage I squamous cell lung carcinoma. CDR3s include the opening cysteine and the closing phenylalanine or tryptophan. A D gene is named only where the DNA matches it firmly. Clone size is not always given. Where it is, it says once, few, many or a class for expanded clones.

j_call clone_size v_call d_call cdr3_length cdr3_nt cdr3_aa
TRBJ2-7 once TRBV6-1 TRBD2 15 TGTGCCAGCAGCGAGTTACTAGCGGGGGTCGACGAGCAGTACTTC CASSELLAGVDEQYF
TRBJ2-2 once TRBV19 - 15 TGTGCCAGTAGTATAGACGACAGCGGGACCGGGGAGCTGTTTTTT CASSIDDSGTGELFF
TRBJ2-7 - TRBV15 - 15 TGTGCCACCAGCAGAGATTTAGCGTTCCCCTACGAGCAGTACTTC CATSRDLAFPYEQYF
TRBJ2-7 - TRBV5-8 - 17 TGTGCCAGCAGCTTGTGGGCCGGGTCTAAGGGTGCCTACGAGCAGTACTTC CASSLWAGSKGAYEQYF
TRBJ2-2 - TRBV28 - 14 TGTGCCAGCAGTAGAGGCCTGAACACCGGGGAGCTGTTTTTT CASSRGLNTGELFF
TRBJ2-3 - TRBV5-4 TRBD2 15 TGTGCCAGCAGCCCCCCTAGCGGGGGATCTGGTACGCAGTATTTT CASSPPSGGSGTQYF
TRBJ1-2 - TRBV7-9 TRBD1 16 TGTGCCAGCAGCTTACCCACCATGGGGACAGGCAAAGGCTACACCTTC CASSLPTMGTGKGYTF
TRBJ2-3 - TRBV7-2 - 15 TGTGCCAGCAGCTTAGTTGCGGGAAGCACAGATACGCAGTATTTT CASSLVAGSTDTQYF
TRBJ1-4 once TRBV2 - 14 TGTGCCAGCAGTGGACATTCAACTAATGAAAAACTGTTTTTT CASSGHSTNEKLFF
TRBJ1-1 - TRBV6-6 TRBD1 16 TGTGCCAGCAGGGGGACAGGGTCAAGGGAGAACACTGAAGCTTTCTTT CASRGTGSRENTEAFF
TRBJ1-2 - TRBV6-1 - 12 TGTGCCAGCCCCGGGCAGAACTATGGCTACACCTTC CASPGQNYGYTF
TRBJ1-1 - TRBV5-1 - 16 TGCGCCAGCAGCCCCCTGGGGGCAGGAATGAACACTGAAGCTTTCTTT CASSPLGAGMNTEAFF
TRBJ1-5 - TRBV19 - 19 TGTGCCAGTAGTCGAACGCGGGCGGCCTATTCTTATAGCAATCAGCCTCAGCATTTT CASSRTRAAYSYSNQPQHF
TRBJ1-1 - TRBV6-6 TRBD1 14 TGTGCCAGCATCGAACAGGGGGCAAACACTGAAGCTTTCTTT CASIEQGANTEAFF
TRBJ1-6 - TRBV5-4 TRBD1 15 TGTGCCAGCAGCATCGGACAGGGAAAGGATTCACCCCTCCACTTT CASSIGQGKDSPLHF
TRBJ1-2 - TRBV19 - 14 TGTGCCAGTAGTACAGGAGATACTAACTATGGCTACACCTTC CASSTGDTNYGYTF
TRBJ2-3 - TRBV4-2 TRBD2 18 TGTGCCAGCAGCCAAGCCCAATTACAGAGGGGAGGGGCAGATACGCAGTATTTT CASSQAQLQRGGADTQYF
TRBJ1-6 - TRBV7-2 - 14 TGTGCCAGCAGCCCTACATCTGGGAGTTCACCCCTCCACTTT CASSPTSGSSPLHF
TRBJ1-1 - TRBV19 TRBD1 15 TGTGCCAGTAGCCCAGTTCAGGGGGCCGACACTGAAGCTTTCTTT CASSPVQGADTEAFF
TRBJ2-1 few TRBV29-1 TRBD2 18 TGCAGCGGGCTTAGTCCCCCGGGACTAGCGGTAATTTACAATGAGCAGTTCTTC CSGLSPPGLAVIYNEQFF
TRBJ1-1 - TRBV10-2 TRBD1 13 TGCGCCAGCCTCAGACAGGGGAACACTGAAGCTTTCTTT CASLRQGNTEAFF
TRBJ2-1 few TRBV6-4 TRBD2 15 TGTGCCAGCAGTTCCGGGTCTAGCGGGGGGAATGAGCAGTTCTTC CASSSGSSGGNEQFF
TRBJ2-3 - TRBV29-1 TRBD2 19 TGCAGCGTTGGGGTGATTTGGGGACTAGCGGAATCTAGCACAGATACGCAGTATTTT CSVGVIWGLAESSTDTQYF
TRBJ1-2 - TRBV7-8 TRBD1 14 TGTGCCAGCAGCCCGGACAGGGGGAAGGATGGCTACACCTTC CASSPDRGKDGYTF
TRBJ1-2 once TRBV9 - 13 TGTGCCAGCAGCCCCTTCCAAACCTATGGCTACACCTTC CASSPFQTYGYTF
TRBJ1-1 - TRBV9 - 15 TGTGCCAGCAGCGTAGTCGGGGAGCTGAACACTGAAGCTTTCTTT CASSVVGELNTEAFF
TRBJ2-7 - TRBV25-1 TRBD1 16 TGTGCCAGCAGTGAAGAGGCGAGGACAGGGTCCTACGAGCAGTACTTC CASSEEARTGSYEQYF
TRBJ2-3 - TRBV6-5 - 13 TGTGCCAGCCAAGCAGGGGAGCCAGATACGCAGTATTTT CASQAGEPDTQYF
TRBJ1-1 - TRBV6-1 - 16 TGTGCCAGCAGTGAGTCTCCGGGACTGGCGATCCCTGAAGCTTTCTTT CASSESPGLAIPEAFF
TRBJ1-4 - TRBV5-6 - 13 TGTGCCAGCAGTCCGGGGGCTAATGAAAAACTGTTTTTT CASSPGANEKLFF
TRBJ1-4 - TRBV5-5 - 16 TGTGCCAGCAGCTTGGACAGGTCTGCAACTAATGAAAAACTGTTTTTT CASSLDRSATNEKLFF
TRBJ1-4 - TRBV5-1 - 15 TGCGCCAGCAGCTTGGATGGAGCAACTAATGAAAAACTGTTTTTT CASSLDGATNEKLFF
TRBJ2-3 - TRBV18 - 11 TGTGCCAGCTCACCGACAGATACGCAGTATTTT CASSPTDTQYF
TRBJ1-1 - TRBV4-1 - 13 TGCGCCAGCAGCCAAGTAGGGGGCACTGAAGCTTTCTTT CASSQVGGTEAFF
TRBJ1-2 - TRBV28 - 15 TGTGCCAGCAGTTTGTCGGCAGGGCCGAACTATGGCTACACCTTC CASSLSAGPNYGYTF
TRBJ2-6 - TRBV7-3 TRBD1 15 TGTGCCAGCAGCCGACAGGGCCCTGGGGCCAACGTCCTGACTTTC CASSRQGPGANVLTF
TRBJ2-1 - TRBV11-2 TRBD1 15 TGTGCCAGCAGTCCCCCCGACAGGGCCCACAATGAGCAGTTCTTC CASSPPDRAHNEQFF
TRBJ2-7 - TRBV11-2 - 17 TGTGCCAGCAGCTTAGATCGGTCTAGGGCAGGAACCTACGAGCAGTACTTC CASSLDRSRAGTYEQYF
TRBJ1-2 - TRBV4-1 - 11 TGCGCCAGCAGCCAAAGGAGCGGCTACACCTTC CASSQRSGYTF
TRBJ1-1 - TRBV29-1 - 12 TGCAGCGTACGGGACACCGGCGCTGAAGCTTTCTTT CSVRDTGAEAFF
TRBJ1-6 - TRBV7-9 TRBD1 16 TGTGCCAGCAGCTTAGGACAGGGGTTCTATAATTCACCCCTCCACTTT CASSLGQGFYNSPLHF
TRBJ2-7 - TRBV4-2 - 16 TGTGCCAGCAGCCACGACATATCGGGGATCTCCTACGAGCAGTACTTC CASSHDISGISYEQYF